The sequence of this T cell receptor beta chain was determined in a study of shared clonotypes between healthy human individuals. There are 13 residues in the CDR3. CDR1 and CDR2 (germline): GTSNPN, SVGIG (reference sequence). Trimming took 4 bases from V and 5 from J, leaving 14 bases between them. Assay: immunoSEQ multiplex PCR; the TCRdb copy retains only in-frame clones and omits some. Seen here are over 100,000 clones, 55% to 70% observed once, and the top ten hold over 20%. The V and J genes are TRBV30 and TRBJ1-1; tentative D call: TRBD1 (5 bases). The sample taken for sequencing was memory CD8+ T cells sorted from blood. The subset is: CD45RO+ cells pooled with CCR7-negative TemRA cells. The receptor was derived from a young woman in good health. CDR3 in amino acids: CAWMRGGGTEAFF. Here the CDR3 DNA reads TGTGCCTGGATGCGGGGGGGAGGGACTGAAGCTTTCTTT.